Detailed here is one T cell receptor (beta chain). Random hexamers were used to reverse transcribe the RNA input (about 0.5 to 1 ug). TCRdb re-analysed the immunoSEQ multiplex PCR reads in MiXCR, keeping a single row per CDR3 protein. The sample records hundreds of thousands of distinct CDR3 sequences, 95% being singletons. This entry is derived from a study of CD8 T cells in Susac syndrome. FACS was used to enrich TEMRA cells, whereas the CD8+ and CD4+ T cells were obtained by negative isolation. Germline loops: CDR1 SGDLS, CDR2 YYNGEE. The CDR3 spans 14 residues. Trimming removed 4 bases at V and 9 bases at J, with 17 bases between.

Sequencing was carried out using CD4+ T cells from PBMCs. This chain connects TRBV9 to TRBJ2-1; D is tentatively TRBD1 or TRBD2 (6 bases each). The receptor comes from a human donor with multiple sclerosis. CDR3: CASSLEGGPGEQFF. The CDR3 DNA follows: TGTGCCAGCAGCCTGGAGGGGGGACCCGGTGAGCAGTTCTTC. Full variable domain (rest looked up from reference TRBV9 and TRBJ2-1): DSGVTQTPKHLITATGQRVTLRCSPRSGDLSVYWYQQSLDQGLQFLIQYYNGEERAKGNILERFSAQQFPDLHSELNLSSLELGDSALYFCASSLEGGPGEQFFGPGTRLTVL.